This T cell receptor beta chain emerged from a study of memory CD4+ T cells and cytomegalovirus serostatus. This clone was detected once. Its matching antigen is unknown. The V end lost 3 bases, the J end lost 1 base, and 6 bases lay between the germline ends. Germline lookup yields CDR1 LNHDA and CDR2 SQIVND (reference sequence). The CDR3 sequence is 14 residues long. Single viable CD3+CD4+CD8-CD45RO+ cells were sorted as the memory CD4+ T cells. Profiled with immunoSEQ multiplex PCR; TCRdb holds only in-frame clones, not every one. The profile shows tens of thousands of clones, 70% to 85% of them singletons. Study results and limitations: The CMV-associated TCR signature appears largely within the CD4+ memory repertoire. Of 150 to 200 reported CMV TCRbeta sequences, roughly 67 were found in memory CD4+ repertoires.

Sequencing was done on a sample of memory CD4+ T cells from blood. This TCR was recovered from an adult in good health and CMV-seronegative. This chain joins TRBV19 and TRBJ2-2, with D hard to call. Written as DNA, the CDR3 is TGTGCCAGTAGTATCCAAGTGAACACCGGGGAGCTGTTTTTT. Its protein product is CASSIQVNTGELFF.